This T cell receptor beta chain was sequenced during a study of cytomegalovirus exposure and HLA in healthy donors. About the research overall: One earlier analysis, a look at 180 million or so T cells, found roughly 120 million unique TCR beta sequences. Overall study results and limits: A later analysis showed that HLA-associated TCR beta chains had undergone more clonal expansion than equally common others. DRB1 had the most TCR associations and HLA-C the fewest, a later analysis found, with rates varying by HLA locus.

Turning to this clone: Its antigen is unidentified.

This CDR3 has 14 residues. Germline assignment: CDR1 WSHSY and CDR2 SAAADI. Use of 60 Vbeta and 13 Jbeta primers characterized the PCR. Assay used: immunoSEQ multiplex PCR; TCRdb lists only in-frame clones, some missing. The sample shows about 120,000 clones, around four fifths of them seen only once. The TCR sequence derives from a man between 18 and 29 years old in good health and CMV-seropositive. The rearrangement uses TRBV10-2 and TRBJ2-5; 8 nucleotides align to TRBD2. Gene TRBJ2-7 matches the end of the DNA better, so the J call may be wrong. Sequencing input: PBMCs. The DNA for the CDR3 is TGCGCCAGCAGTGACGGACTAGCATCCTACGAGCAGTACTTC. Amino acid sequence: CASSDGLASYEQYF.